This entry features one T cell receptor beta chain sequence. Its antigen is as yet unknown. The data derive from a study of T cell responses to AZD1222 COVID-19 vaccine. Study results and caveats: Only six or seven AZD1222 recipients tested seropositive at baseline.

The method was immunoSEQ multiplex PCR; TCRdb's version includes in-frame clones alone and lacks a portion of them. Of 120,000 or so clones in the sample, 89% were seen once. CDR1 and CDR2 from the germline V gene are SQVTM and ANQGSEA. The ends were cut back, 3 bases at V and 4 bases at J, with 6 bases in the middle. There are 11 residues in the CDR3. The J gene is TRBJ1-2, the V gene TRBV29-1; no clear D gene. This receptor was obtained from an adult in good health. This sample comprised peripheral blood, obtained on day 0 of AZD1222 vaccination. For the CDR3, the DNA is TGCAGCGTTGAGTCCGGCTATGGCTACACCTTC. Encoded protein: CSVESGYGYTF.